This T cell receptor beta chain was observed in a study of cytomegalovirus exposure and HLA in healthy donors. Study-wide points: The study dropped some indistinguishable V segments, TRBV6-2 and TRBV6-3 among them. TCR beta sequences reportedly predicted most subjects' HLA-A and HLA-B alleles accurately. V- and J-gene trimming in TCR beta was tied to a missense DCLRE1C variant by an analysis performed later.

A note on this clone: Antigen unknown.

Germline V gene sequence: CDR1 SEHNR, CDR2 FQNEAQ (reference sequence). V was cut by 1 base and J by 0 bases, with 7 bases left in between. This CDR3 comprises 15 residues. 13 Jbeta primers and 60 Vbeta primers were used for the PCR. Authors' methods: In a later analysis, some 11 million of tens of millions of unique beta chains occurred in at least two donors. Method: immunoSEQ multiplex PCR; TCRdb's copy keeps in-frame clones and lacks some. V, J and clone size were drawn from that table, and D and trimming were deduced from the DNA. The table includes about 130,000 clones, around 83% detected once.

This sequence joins TRBV7-9 and TRBJ1-5, with unresolved D. This receptor was identified in a woman younger than 30 in good health and CMV-seropositive. The specimen was PBMCs. CDR3 loop: CASSLEEDSNQPQHF. The CDR3 nucleotides read TGTGCCAGCAGCTTAGAAGAGGATAGCAATCAGCCCCAGCATTTT.